Here is one T cell receptor beta chain with its context. These data belong to a study of response to subunit inactivated influenza vaccine. V lost 0 bases, J lost 1 base, and 10 bases lay in between. There are 16 residues in the CDR3. The germline gives CDR1 LGHNA, CDR2 YNFKEQ. TCRdb analysed the RT-PCR reads with MiXCR anew, one entry per CDR3 protein. The table includes 490,000 or so distinct CDR3 sequences, 7.5% to 8.5% detected once. The clonotype originates from a man aged 45-69 years who received an inactivated influenza vaccine. Here the sequenced sample was PBMCs from blood, taken less than 25 months after vaccination. The genes are TRBV4-2 and TRBJ2-4, with a possible D match to TRBD2 (6 bases). CDR3 DNA: TGTGCCAGCAGCCAAGAACCGGGAGTTGCCAAAAACATTCAGTACTTC. It translates to CASSQEPGVAKNIQYF.